The rows below give T cell receptor beta chains drawn from one sample of a study of PD-L1 blockade in urothelial cancer. Produced via immunoSEQ multiplex PCR; TCRdb's table is partial and in-frame only. This sample has roughly 90,000 clones, with around 92% found just once. Here the sequenced sample was PBMCs, taken around atezolizumab (anti-PD-L1) treatment. The receptors originated from a woman at least 80 years old with urothelial cancer. The CDR3 runs from the conserved cysteine through the conserved F or W. Fields, in order: V gene, CDR3 length, D gene, J gene, CDR3 DNA, CDR3 protein. D genes are given only for firm matches.

TRBV28	15	-	TRBJ1-1	TGTGCCAGCACTCTACCGCAGGGAATCCACACTGAAGCTTTCTTT	CASTLPQGIHTEAFF
TRBV6-5	14	-	TRBJ1-1	TGTGCCAGCAGTTACCCGGGGGGGAACACTGAAGCTTTCTTT	CASSYPGGNTEAFF
TRBV27	15	TRBD1	TRBJ1-4	TGTGCCAGCAGTGACAACAGGGGGGTGAGGGAAAAACTGTTTTTT	CASSDNRGVREKLFF
TRBV11-2	16	TRBD2	TRBJ2-1	TGTGCCAGCAGCGGCGGACTAGCGGGAGGTGTGGGGGAGCAGTTCTTC	CASSGGLAGGVGEQFF
TRBV9	14	TRBD2	TRBJ2-7	TGTGCCAGCAGCCCCCGGACTAGCCCTTACGAGCAGTACTTC	CASSPRTSPYEQYF
TRBV9	15	TRBD2	TRBJ2-3	TGTGCCAGCAGCGTATGGGGAGGGGGCACAGATACGCAGTATTTT	CASSVWGGGTDTQYF
TRBV23-1	20	-	TRBJ1-1	TGCGCCAGCAGTCAATGGTTGGAGGTTGAGGGCTCCGAGGTTAGAACTGAAGCTTTCTTT	CASSQWLEVEGSEVRTEAFF
TRBV6-1	13	-	TRBJ1-2	TGTGCCAGCACCCCAACAGGGTTCTACGGCTACACCTTC	CASTPTGFYGYTF
TRBV30	13	-	TRBJ1-3	TGTGCCTACCGCGAGGGGGCTGGAAACACCATATATTTT	CAYREGAGNTIYF
TRBV11-3	14	TRBD2	TRBJ2-2	TGTGCCAGCAGGGGTAAAGCGGGAGCCGGGGAGCTGTTTTTT	CASRGKAGAGELFF
TRBV10-1	13	-	TRBJ1-2	TGCGCCAGCAGTGATTCGGCTAACTATGGCTACACCTTC	CASSDSANYGYTF
TRBV7-2	15	-	TRBJ1-5	TGTGCCAGCAGCTTATGGCCAGATGGGCATCAGCCCCAGCATTTT	CASSLWPDGHQPQHF
TRBV6-1	13	TRBD1	TRBJ1-5	TGTGCCACACTGACAGGGGTTAAGCAGCCCCAGCATTTT	CATLTGVKQPQHF
TRBV7-2	14	-	TRBJ2-2	TGTGCCAGCAGCGGGCTATCAGGCCCGGGGGAGCTGTTTTTT	CASSGLSGPGELFF
TRBV29-1	14	TRBD1	TRBJ2-5	TGCAGCGTAGGGACAGGCTCGGGAGCGGAGACCCAGTACTTC	CSVGTGSGAETQYF
TRBV9	16	-	TRBJ2-1	TGTGCCAGCAGCTCCGACTCAGGGATTGCCCACAATGAGCAGTTCTTC	CASSSDSGIAHNEQFF
TRBV7-3	15	TRBD2	TRBJ2-1	TGTGCCAGCAGCGGGCTAGCGGGAGGGAGGAATGAGCAGTTCTTC	CASSGLAGGRNEQFF
TRBV4-2	15	-	TRBJ2-1	TGTGCCAGCAGCCCCCCGGGGCCCGGGGGTAATGAGCAGTTCTTC	CASSPPGPGGNEQFF
TRBV28	13	-	TRBJ1-1	TGTGCCAGCAGTCCCCGAGGGAACACTGAAGCTTTCTTT	CASSPRGNTEAFF
TRBV11-2	15	-	TRBJ1-1	TGTGCCAGCAGCATGGGACACATCATGAACACTGAAGCTTTCTTT	CASSMGHIMNTEAFF
TRBV30	12	TRBD1	TRBJ2-7	TGTGCCTGGAAGATAGGGGGCGGCGAGCAGTACTTC	CAWKIGGGEQYF
TRBV5-4	17	TRBD2	TRBJ2-3	TGTGCCAGCAGCTTGGGCATAAGCGGGAGGGTGACAGATACGCAGTATTTT	CASSLGISGRVTDTQYF
TRBV9	15	-	TRBJ2-5	TGTGCCAGCAGCGTAGGGGGTAGCGCTCAAGAGACCCAGTACTTC	CASSVGGSAQETQYF
TRBV5-4	14	-	TRBJ1-1	TGTGCCAGCAGCTTAGGGACAAGTCCCCCTGAAGCTTTCTTT	CASSLGTSPPEAFF
TRBV2	15	TRBD1	TRBJ1-5	TGTGCCAGCAGTCCAAGACAGGGGAGGGTTCAGCCCCAGCATTTT	CASSPRQGRVQPQHF